A single sample gave rise to the 30 T cell receptor beta chains below, sequenced in a study of identical twins. TCRdb re-analysed the 5' RACE reads in MiXCR, keeping a single row per CDR3 protein. The sample lists some 270,000 distinct CDR3 sequences; around 8.8% were seen once. In addition, the sample was reused for a study of yellow fever vaccine responses in identical twins.

Source material: CD8+ T cells sorted from blood. The receptors come from a woman between 18 and 30 years old in good health.

This clonotype has only a few counts. J is TRBJ2-3 and V is TRBV20-1; 15 bases match TRBD2. The V segment lost 0 bases and the J segment 5 bases; nucleotides outside the gene matches: 6. This CDR3 is 17 amino acids long. Germline CDR1 and CDR2: DFQATT and SNEGSKA (reference sequence). The CDR3 spells CSARERGLAGGRDTQYF. The CDR3 DNA reads TGCAGTGCTAGAGAGAGGGGACTAGCGGGAGGTAGAGATACGCAGTATTTT.

This clonotype has at least ten counts. The V and J genes are TRBV4-1 and TRBJ2-3; unclear D gene. The CDR3 consists of 14 residues. Germline CDR1 reads MGHRA; CDR2 reads YSYEKL. V lost 0 bases and J lost 4, with 8 bases in between. DNA for the CDR3: TGCGCCAGCAGCCAAGACCCCCTCGCAGATACGCAGTATTTT. Encoded protein: CASSQDPLADTQYF.

This clonotype has a handful of counts. The chain employs TRBV9 and TRBJ2-7; D not certain. Germline-derived CDR1 and CDR2 are SGDLS and YYNGEE. Trimming took 0 bases from V and 2 from J, leaving 9 bases between them. This CDR3 is built from 14 residues. The CDR3 coding sequence is TGTGCCAGCAGCGTAGAACCGAGCCCCTACGAGCAGTACTTC. This gives the protein CASSVEPSPYEQYF.

This chain links TRBV5-4 with TRBJ2-3; 7 bases line up with TRBD2. The junction had 6 bases not matched to a gene; V was cut back by 0 bases and J by 2 bases. The CDR3 is 16 amino acids. The germline CDR1 and CDR2 sequences are SGHNT and YYREEE (reference sequence). The CDR3 here is CASSLGTSRITDTQYF. The CDR3 region has the DNA TGTGCCAGCAGCTTGGGGACTAGTCGGATCACAGATACGCAGTATTTT.

In this sample, this clonotype turned up a few times. The V and J genes are TRBV7-8 and TRBJ1-5, with 9 nucleotides matching TRBD1. From germline, CDR1 is SGHVS and CDR2 FQNEAQ. V lost 1 base to trimming and J lost 1 base; unmatched junction nucleotides: 2. This CDR3 is built from 16 residues. The CDR3 coding sequence is TGTGCCAGCAGCTTAGTGGGACAGGGAAGCAATCAGCCCCAGCATTTT. It encodes CASSLVGQGSNQPQHF.

This clonotype was recorded many times. The J gene is TRBJ2-7, the V gene TRBV6-1, with 9 positions matching TRBD1. Trimming removed 5 bases from V and 2 bases from J; junction bases left unmatched: 4. There are 14 residues in the CDR3. Germline CDR1 and CDR2: MNHNS and SASEGT. Here the CDR3 DNA reads TGTGCCAGCAGTCCGTGGACAGGGGCCTACGAGCAGTACTTC. It specifies CASSPWTGAYEQYF.

The rearrangement links TRBV4-3 to TRBJ2-7; perhaps TRBD2 as D (5 bases). From germline, CDR1 is LGHNA and CDR2 YSLEER. The CDR3 sequence is 14 residues long. V was cut by 2 bases and J by 9 bases, with 17 bases left in between. The DNA for the CDR3 is TGCGCCAGCAGCCAACTGGCGGGTCTCCCGGGGCAGTACTTC. Amino acid sequence: CASSQLAGLPGQYF.

In this sample, this clonotype turned up a few times. The chain couples TRBV4-3 to TRBJ1-2; D possibly corresponds to TRBD1 (6 bases). Trimming removed 3 bases from V and 2 bases from J, with 10 bases in between. In germline, CDR1 is LGHNA, CDR2 YSLEER. The CDR3 sequence is 14 residues long. CDR3 residues: CASSQDSFNYGYTF. The DNA of the CDR3 is TGCGCCAGCAGCCAGGACAGTTTCAACTATGGCTACACCTTC.

This clonotype came up a few times. The rearrangement joins TRBV14 to TRBJ2-5, with 7 bases identical to TRBD1. J gave up 4 bases and V 4 bases, and 9 bases lay outside the gene matches. This CDR3 comprises 15 residues. Germline V lookup: CDR1 SGHDN, CDR2 FVKESK. Here the CDR3 reads CASSLTGFDRETQYF. Written as DNA, the CDR3 is TGTGCCAGCAGCCTGACAGGGTTCGACAGAGAGACCCAGTACTTC. Combining the CDR3 with reference TRBV14 and TRBJ2-5 gives the whole variable domain EAGVTQFPSHSVIEKGQTVTLRCDPISGHDNLYWYRRVMGKEIKFLLHFVKESKQDESGMPNNRFLAERTGGTYSTLKVQPAELEDSGVYFCASSLTGFDRETQYFGPGTRLLVL.

The chain couples TRBV7-9 to TRBJ1-4; the match to TRBD1 covers 8 bases. CDR1 and CDR2 (germline): SEHNR, FQNEAQ (reference sequence). This CDR3 contains 17 residues. Trimming removed 2 bases from V and 3 bases from J; junction bases left unmatched: 8. The CDR3 protein is CASSLSQGAVSNEKLFF. The CDR3 DNA reads as TGTGCCAGCAGCTTATCGCAGGGGGCGGTCTCTAATGAAAAACTGTTTTTT.

This clonotype was counted only a few times. This chain uses TRBV2 with TRBJ2-2; the match to TRBD1 covers 9 bases. This CDR3 region has 14 residues. Germline V gene lookup returns CDR1 SNHLY and CDR2 FYNNEI. Losses at the gene ends were 5 bases for V and 3 bases for J; bases not matched to a gene: 1. The CDR3: CASSWTGDTGELFF. CDR3 bases: TGTGCCAGCAGTTGGACAGGGGACACCGGGGAGCTGTTTTTT.

This clonotype came up many times. The rearrangement links TRBV4-3 to TRBJ2-7; D possibly corresponds to TRBD2 (5 bases). The germline V gene has CDR1 LGHNA and CDR2 YSLEER. The CDR3 sequence is 14 residues long. The V gene lost 3 bases and the J gene lost 4 bases, with 13 bases spanning the gap. The CDR3 loop is CASSHRKEGYEQYF. CDR3 in DNA: TGCGCCAGCAGCCATCGGAAAGAGGGTTACGAGCAGTACTTC.

This clonotype occurred a few times. The V call is TRBV6-2 or TRBV6-3, the J call TRBJ2-5; D remains ambiguous. CDR3 length equals 16 residues. Germline V CDR1 and CDR2: MNHEY, SVGEGT. The V and J ends lost 0 bases and 5 bases respectively, with 16 bases between them. The CDR3 region is CASSYSAPHMEETQYF. CDR3 nucleotides: TGTGCCAGCAGTTACTCCGCGCCTCATATGGAGGAGACCCAGTACTTC.

This clonotype was observed a handful of times. The CDR3 here is CASSDGNMAKNIQYF. The CDR3 nucleotides read TGCGCCAGCAGTGACGGCAATATGGCCAAAAACATTCAGTACTTC. The V gene is TRBV10-1, the J gene TRBJ2-4, with D uncertain. Trimming stripped 3 bases from V and 1 base from J, with 10 bases between. The CDR3 extends over 15 amino acids. Germline-derived CDR1 and CDR2 are WNHNN and SYGVQD (reference sequence).

V gene TRBV7-9 combines with J gene TRBJ2-2, with a possible D match to TRBD1 (6 bases). V lost 7 bases to trimming and J lost 2 bases, with 17 bases between them. The CDR3 runs to 16 residues. Germline CDR1 reads SEHNR; CDR2 reads FQNEAQ (reference sequence). CDR3 coding DNA: TGTGCCAGCACCCCTCGGGAAGGGGGAAACACCGGGGAGCTGTTTTTT. This codes for CASTPREGGNTGELFF.

This clonotype was picked up many times. V is TRBV4-3 and J is TRBJ2-3, with 9 bases identical to TRBD1. The trim removed 2 bases at V and 3 bases at J, leaving 9 bases unmatched. Germline CDR1 LGHNA, CDR2 YSLEER. The CDR3 sequence is 17 residues long. CDR3 amino acids: CASSQSDRDRVTDTQYF. The CDR3 nucleotides read TGCGCCAGCAGCCAATCGGACCGGGACAGGGTAACAGATACGCAGTATTTT.

With regard to this clonotype: This may be a read error: a much more frequent sequence differs by one nucleotide. The chain joins TRBV24-1 to TRBJ2-2, with TRBD2 identical over 7 bases. The germline gives CDR1 KGHDR, CDR2 SFDVKD. The CDR3 contains 14 residues. CDR3 loop: CTTSEREMIGELFF. CDR3 bases: TGTACCACCAGTGAGCGGGAAATGATCGGGGAGCTGTTTTTT.

At least ten counts were recorded for this clonotype. CDR3 bases: TGCGCCAGCTCCCTTGGGCAGGGGAACACAGATACGCAGTATTTT. It specifies CASSLGQGNTDTQYF. This chain links TRBV5-1 with TRBJ2-3, with D possibly matching TRBD1 (6 bases). V dropped 7 bases and J dropped 2 bases, with 17 bases sitting between them. From germline, CDR1 is SGHRS and CDR2 YFSETQ. The CDR3 runs 15 residues.

The chain recombines TRBV12-3 or TRBV12-4 with TRBJ2-1, with 8 bases matching TRBD2. The CDR3 consists of 14 residues. Germline trimming cut 4 bases from V and 7 bases from J; bases unmatched to any gene: 6. Here the CDR3 reads CASSSGLVVNEQFF. The DNA of the CDR3 is TGTGCCAGCAGTTCGGGACTAGTGGTGAATGAGCAGTTCTTC.

This clonotype was detected only once. The chain links TRBV23-1 to TRBJ2-2, with D possibly being TRBD1 or TRBD2 (7 bases each). TRBV23-1 is identified as an open reading frame with a role that is uncertain. The V end lost 0 bases, the J end lost 5 bases, and 13 bases lay between the germline ends. This CDR3 contains 16 residues. CDR3 sequence reads: CASSQSWQGGTGELFF. The CDR3 region has the DNA TGCGCCAGCAGTCAATCATGGCAGGGGGGGACCGGGGAGCTGTTTTTT.

V is TRBV7-9 and J is TRBJ2-1; TRBD1 matches at 8 bases. V lost 5 bases, J lost 2 bases, and 5 bases stayed unmatched. This CDR3 is 15 amino acids long. Per germline, CDR1 SEHNR and CDR2 FQNEAQ (reference sequence). CDR3 region: CASSQTGDTYNEQFF. DNA of the CDR3: TGTGCCAGCAGCCAGACAGGGGATACCTACAATGAGCAGTTCTTC.

The chain recombines TRBV6-2 or TRBV6-3 with TRBJ2-3, with 9 positions matching TRBD2. There are 14 residues in the CDR3. V was pared by 7 bases and J by 1 base, with 3 bases of the junction left unmatched. Germline CDR1 reads MNHEY; CDR2 reads SVGEGT. CDR3 sequence: CASIQRGGTDTQYF. Here the CDR3 DNA reads TGTGCCAGCATTCAGCGGGGGGGCACAGATACGCAGTATTTT.

This clonotype came up a few times. The chain uses TRBV4-3 and TRBJ2-1; D might be TRBD2 (6 bases). The CDR3 runs 13 residues. The germline gives CDR1 LGHNA, CDR2 YSLEER. V was pared by 1 base and J by 7 bases, with 8 bases between. The CDR3 loop is CASSQVGGNEQFF. For the CDR3, the DNA is TGCGCCAGCAGCCAAGTGGGGGGAAATGAGCAGTTCTTC.

The chain recombines TRBV24-1 with TRBJ2-1; D might be TRBD2 (6 bases). V lost 4 bases and J lost 9, with 18 bases in between. The CDR3 spans 15 residues. The V gene's germline CDR1 is KGHDR and CDR2 SFDVKD. The CDR3 spells CATSDRWRAGSEQFF. CDR3 nucleotides: TGTGCCACCAGTGACCGATGGAGGGCGGGGAGTGAGCAGTTCTTC.

There are a few counts of this clonotype. The chain employs TRBV2 and TRBJ2-1, with unresolved D. This CDR3 spans 14 amino acids. The germline V and J ends were trimmed by 2 bases and 4 bases, with 9 bases remaining between them. Germline CDR1 and CDR2: SNHLY and FYNNEI. This CDR3 is CASSETRLYNEQFF. CDR3 nucleotide sequence: TGTGCCAGCAGTGAAACCAGGCTATACAATGAGCAGTTCTTC.

This clonotype was recorded once. V and J are TRBV5-6 and TRBJ2-1, with unresolved D. Germline CDR1 is SGHDT and CDR2 is YYEEEE. CDR3 size: 13 residues. V was shortened by 0 bases and J by 11 bases, with 12 bases between the two germline ends. The DNA for the CDR3 is TGTGCCAGCAGCTTGGAAGGCGGATCTCAGCAGTTCTTC. This encodes CASSLEGGSQQFF.

This clonotype has more than one count but fewer than ten. Because it lacks the conserved phenylalanine or tryptophan at the end, this CDR3 is likely a read error. The DNA is omitted, as the CDR3 cannot be located on it reliably, and the CDR3 follows TCRdb's listing. The chain recombines TRBV5-1 with TRBJ2-7; the table's D call TRBD1 went unverified against the DNA. The CDR3 length equals 9 residues, ends included. Germline V lookup: CDR1 SGHRS, CDR2 YFSETQ. The CDR3 loop reads CASSPGREH.

This clonotype was recorded a few times. J is TRBJ2-2 and V is TRBV28, with 7 bases aligning to TRBD1. The germline CDR1 and CDR2 sequences are MDHEN and SYDVKM. V dropped 3 bases and J dropped 4; count of bases not matched to a gene: 8. This CDR3 is 16 amino acids long. Here the CDR3 DNA reads TGTGCCAGCAGTTTTAACCGGGACAGCCCCACCGGGGAGCTGTTTTTT. Amino acid sequence: CASSFNRDSPTGELFF.

The genes are TRBV4-3 and TRBJ2-7, with D possibly matching TRBD2 (5 bases). Per germline, CDR1 LGHNA and CDR2 YSLEER. This CDR3 has 16 residues. V lost 0 bases and J lost 4, with 16 bases in between. The CDR3: CASSQDTTYPGYEQYF. The DNA of the CDR3 is TGCGCCAGCAGCCAAGATACGACTTACCCGGGGTACGAGCAGTACTTC.

The J gene is TRBJ2-1, the V gene TRBV29-1; 9 bases map to TRBD2. The trim removed 4 bases at V and 0 bases at J, leaving 7 bases unmatched. CDR1 and CDR2 (germline): SQVTM, ANQGSEA. The CDR3 is 16 residues long. CDR3 region: CSVVGGSGSSYNEQFF. CDR3 DNA sequence: TGCAGCGTTGTAGGGGGTAGCGGGAGCTCCTACAATGAGCAGTTCTTC.